The clone carrying this TCR beta chain was counted many times. Its antigen is unknown. The entry originates in a study of T cells in Graves' hyperthyroidism and ophthalmopathy. Study-level points and caveats: Separating ophthalmopathy from stable hyperthyroidism was achieved by a 13 V-J model. Model predictions of ophthalmopathy came a median approximately 6 months before onset.

Patients having uncontrolled infection, another autoimmune disease, pregnancy or lactation were not included. An approximately 10 ml volume of fresh peripheral blood provided the PBMCs. Researchers amplified the TCR beta CDR3 regions from RNA transcripts. Carried out on the TCR CDR3, a first-round RT-PCR used the HTBI primer set. One entry per CDR3 protein results from TCRdb running MiXCR on the multiplex PCR reads. The sample yields 640,000 or so distinct CDR3 sequences, approximately 14% seen once. Germline CDR1 and CDR2: SNHLY and FYNNEI. Trimming stripped 4 bases from V and 6 bases from J, with 15 bases between. The CDR3 has 14 amino acids.

The source of this sequence is a woman aged 40 to 50 with Graves' ophthalmopathy. The rearrangement links TRBV2 to TRBJ1-2; D possibly corresponds to TRBD1 (5 bases). The sequenced sample consisted of blood. Here the CDR3 DNA reads TGTGCCAGCAGTGTGATGGGGCCTCTAGATGGCTACACCTTC. Its protein is CASSVMGPLDGYTF.